This T cell receptor beta chain was identified in a study of early T cells in non-severe SARS-CoV-2 infection. The CDR3 runs 16 residues. Deletions cut 5 bases from V and 0 bases from J, with 17 bases between. Germline V gene lookup returns CDR1 DFQATT and CDR2 SNEGSKA (reference sequence). Unique molecular identifiers were added to individual cDNA molecules. TCRdb reprocessed the 5' RACE reads via MiXCR and lists one record per CDR3 protein. This repertoire shows 100,000 to 150,000 distinct CDR3 sequences, about 15% found once; its top ten account for roughly a fifth. The chain joins TRBV20-1 to TRBJ2-1, with D tentatively TRBD2 (6 bases). The receptor was derived from an adult who was a healthcare worker with PCR-confirmed SARS-CoV-2 infection or an uninfected control (not recorded which). Input material: whole blood. The CDR3 region has the DNA TGCAGTGCTTCCGGGACTGGCCTGAGCTCCTACAATGAGCAGTTCTTC. Translation gives CSASGTGLSSYNEQFF.